Listed here is a single T cell receptor beta chain. Its antigen is unidentified. This PCR relied on a set of 60 Vbeta primers and 13 Jbeta primers. TCRdb keeps only in-frame clones here, not all; method: immunoSEQ multiplex PCR. The sample consists of under 100,000 clones, about 78% of them appearing once. This sample was taken from a study of cytomegalovirus exposure and HLA in healthy donors. Study-level background: In a previous analysis, some 110 million unique TCR beta sequences were found from about 179 million T cells. Within an early data release were roughly 90 million unique TCRs drawn from HLA-typed donors.

Study results and caveats: From TCR beta sequences, most subjects' HLA-A and HLA-B alleles were reportedly predicted accurately.

V lost 4 bases to trimming and J lost 4 bases, with 6 bases between them. Germline-derived CDR1 and CDR2 are SGHNT and YYREEE (reference sequence). The CDR3 has 11 amino acids. The donors gave bone marrow, and they were healthy. The rearrangement joins TRBV5-4 to TRBJ2-7; D gene unclear. Sequenced input: PBMCs. The clonotype comes from a man in his late teens or twenties in good health and CMV-seropositive. The DNA of the CDR3 is TGTGCCAGCAGCGGCGGTTACGAGCAGTACTTC. This encodes CASSGGYEQYF.